This TCR beta chain was recorded in a study of blood T cells in healthy people across ages. A J-beta primer mix and a sample-barcoded 5' primer were used in a second PCR of roughly 6 to 12 cycles. TCRdb passed the 5' RACE reads through MiXCR, listing each CDR3 protein once. The sample comprises roughly 730,000 distinct CDR3 sequences, 45% to 70% of which are singletons, and roughly 24% rests with the top ten. Concerning this clonotype: Its antigen is not known.

CDR3 length: 15 amino acids. From germline, CDR1 is SGHRS and CDR2 YFSETQ. Germline trimming cut 4 bases from V and 8 bases from J; bases unmatched to any gene: 7. The study's findings and limits: As age increased, TCR beta diversity per million T cells fell in a roughly linear fashion. Researchers judged that diversity estimates from one million T cells fell short of true values. More naive CD4+ cells and higher diversity marked long-lived donors relative to aged donors.

The donors, aged about 6 to 95, were healthy Caucasians from Russia. Sequenced sample: blood. This chain connects TRBV5-1 to TRBJ2-1; 12 nucleotides line up with TRBD2. The source of this sequence is a man between 40 and 49 years old in good health. The CDR3 loop reads CASSTTSGRFDEQFF. In DNA form, the CDR3 reads TGCGCCAGCAGCACAACTAGCGGGAGGTTCGATGAGCAGTTCTTC. The whole variable domain, filled in from reference TRBV5-1 and TRBJ2-1, reads KAGVTQTPRYLIKTRGQQVTLSCSPISGHRSVSWYQQTPGQGLQFLFEYFSETQRNKGNFPGRFSGRQFSNSRSEMNVSTLELGDSALYLCASSTTSGRFDEQFFGPGTRLTVL.